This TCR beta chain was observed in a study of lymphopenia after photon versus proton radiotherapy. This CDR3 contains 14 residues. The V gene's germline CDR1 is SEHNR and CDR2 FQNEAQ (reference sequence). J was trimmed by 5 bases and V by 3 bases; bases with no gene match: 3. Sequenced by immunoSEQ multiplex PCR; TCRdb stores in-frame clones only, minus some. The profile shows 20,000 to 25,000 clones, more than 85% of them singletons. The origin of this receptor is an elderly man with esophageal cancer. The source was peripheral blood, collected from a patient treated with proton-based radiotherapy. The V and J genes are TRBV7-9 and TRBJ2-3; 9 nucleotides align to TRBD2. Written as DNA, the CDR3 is TGTGCCAGCAGCTTGGGGACTAGCTTAGATACGCAGTATTTT. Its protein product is CASSLGTSLDTQYF.